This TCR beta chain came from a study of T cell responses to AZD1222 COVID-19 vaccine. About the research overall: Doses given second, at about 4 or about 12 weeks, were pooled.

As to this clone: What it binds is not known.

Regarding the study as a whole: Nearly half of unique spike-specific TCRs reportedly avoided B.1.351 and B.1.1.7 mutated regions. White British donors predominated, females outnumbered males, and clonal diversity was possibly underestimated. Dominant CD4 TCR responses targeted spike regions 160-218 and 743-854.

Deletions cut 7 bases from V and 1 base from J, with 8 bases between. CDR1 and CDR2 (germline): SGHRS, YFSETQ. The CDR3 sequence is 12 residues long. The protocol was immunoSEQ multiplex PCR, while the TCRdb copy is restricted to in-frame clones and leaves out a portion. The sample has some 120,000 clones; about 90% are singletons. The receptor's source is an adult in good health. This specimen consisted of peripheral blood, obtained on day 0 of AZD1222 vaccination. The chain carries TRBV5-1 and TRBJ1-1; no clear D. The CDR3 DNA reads TGCGCCAGCCGGAAGTCGAACACTGAAGCTTTCTTT. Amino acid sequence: CASRKSNTEAFF.